The T cell receptor beta chain under discussion was sequenced for a study of cytomegalovirus exposure and HLA in healthy donors. The study ran its PCR with 60 Vbeta and 13 Jbeta primers. Here immunoSEQ multiplex PCR was the method, and the copy in TCRdb shows in-frame clones only, minus some. Among 100,000 to 150,000 clones listed, about 81% were seen once. Per germline, CDR1 LNHDA and CDR2 SQIVND (reference sequence). The CDR3 is 15 amino acids. The trim removed 0 bases at V and 5 bases at J, leaving 6 bases unmatched. The rearrangement joins TRBV19 to TRBJ2-7; 8 bases line up with TRBD2. Sequencing used PBMCs. This TCR was recovered from a man aged 40-49 years in good health and CMV-seronegative. CDR3 sequence: CASSIDGTRTNEQYF. The CDR3 nucleotides read TGTGCCAGTAGTATAGATGGGACTAGAACTAACGAGCAGTACTTC.